This T cell receptor (beta chain) was found in a study of T-cell reconstitution after alpha-beta-depleted transplantation in children. The library targeted TCRbeta and was prepared with unique molecular identifiers. TCRdb ran MiXCR on the PCR reads and lists one entry per CDR3 protein. The sample holds 450,000 to 600,000 distinct CDR3 sequences, 13% seen once. The CDR3 is 16 amino acids. V shed 5 bases, J shed 6 bases, and the junction held 12 bases outside the gene matches. V and J are TRBV12-3 or TRBV12-4 and TRBJ2-7; 11 bases line up with TRBD2. Material: PBMCs, mostly from graft donor cells, obtained 360 days after TCRalphabeta/CD19-depleted stem cell transplant. This TCR derives from a male patient under 18 who had a stem cell transplant for acute myeloid leukemia, so the T cells may come from the graft donor. The CDR3 region is CASSLLGGSGRGEQYF. CDR3 bases: TGTGCCAGCAGTCTCCTCGGGGGTAGCGGGAGGGGCGAGCAGTACTTC.